These 2 T cell receptor beta chains share one sample of origin, sequenced in a study of follicular helper T cells after annual influenza vaccination. Time point indicated: 2014-2015 season, pre-vaccination. Only in-frame clones appear in the TCRdb table, and some are missing; sequencing was by immunoSEQ multiplex PCR. The sample has some 10,000 clones, roughly 80% seen once. The material was CXCR5- memory CD4+ T cells sorted from blood, obtained on the day of influenza vaccination. These receptors came from an adult who received the influenza vaccine.

This clone has a single count. J is TRBJ2-1 and V is TRBV4-3; 10 nucleotides line up with TRBD1. Germline V gives CDR1 LGHNA, CDR2 YSLEER. J gave up 4 bases and V 3 bases, and 21 bases lay outside the gene matches. CDR3 length equals 21 residues. CDR3 in DNA: TGCGCCAGCAGCCAGAACCCGGGACAGGGGCTTGCGGCGGGAGGATACAATGAGCAGTTCTTC. Residues: CASSQNPGQGLAAGGYNEQFF.

With regard to this clone: An end of the junction does not agree with germline; a read error may underlie this. The CDR3 loop is CASSFGRGNTEAFF. CDR3 sequence (DNA): TGTGCGAGCAGTTTCGGCAGGGGGAACACTGAAGCTTTCTTT. The genes are TRBV27 and TRBJ1-1, with D possibly TRBD1 on 6 matching bases. The germline V gene has CDR1 MNHEY and CDR2 SMNVEV (reference sequence). The CDR3 extends over 14 amino acids.